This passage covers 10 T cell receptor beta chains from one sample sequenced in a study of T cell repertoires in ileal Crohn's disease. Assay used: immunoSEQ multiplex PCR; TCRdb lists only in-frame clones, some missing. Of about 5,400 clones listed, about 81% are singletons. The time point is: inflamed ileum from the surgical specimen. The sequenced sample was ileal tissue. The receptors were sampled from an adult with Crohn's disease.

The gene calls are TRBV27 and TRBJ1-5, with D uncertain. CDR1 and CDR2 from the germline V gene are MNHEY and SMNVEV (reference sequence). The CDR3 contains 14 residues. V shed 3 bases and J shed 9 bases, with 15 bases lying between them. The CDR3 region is CASSLGRQIGPQHF. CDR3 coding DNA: TGTGCCAGCAGTTTGGGGAGGCAGATCGGGCCCCAGCATTTT.

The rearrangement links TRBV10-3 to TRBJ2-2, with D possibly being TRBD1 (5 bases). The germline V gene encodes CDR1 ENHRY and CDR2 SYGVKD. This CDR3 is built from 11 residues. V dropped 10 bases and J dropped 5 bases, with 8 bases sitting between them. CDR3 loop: CATAGTGELFF. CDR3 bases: TGTGCCACCGCAGGGACCGGGGAGCTGTTTTTT.

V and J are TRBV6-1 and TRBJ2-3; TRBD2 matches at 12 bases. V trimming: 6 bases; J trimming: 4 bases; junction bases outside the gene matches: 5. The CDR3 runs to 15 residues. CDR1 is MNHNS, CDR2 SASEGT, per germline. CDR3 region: CASSLTSGGPDTQYF. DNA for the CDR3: TGTGCCAGCAGCCTTACTAGCGGGGGGCCAGATACGCAGTATTTT.

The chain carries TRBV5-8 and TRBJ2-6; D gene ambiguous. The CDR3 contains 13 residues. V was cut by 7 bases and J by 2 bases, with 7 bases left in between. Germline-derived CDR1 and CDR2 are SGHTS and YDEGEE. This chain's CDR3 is CASRLTGANVLTF. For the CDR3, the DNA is TGTGCCAGCCGCCTGACTGGGGCCAACGTCCTGACTTTC. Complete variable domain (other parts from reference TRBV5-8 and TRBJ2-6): EAGVTQSPTHLIKTRGQQATLRCSPISGHTSVYWYQQALGLGLQFLLWYDEGEERNRGNFPPRFSGRQFPNYSSELNVNALELEDSALYLCASRLTGANVLTFGAGSRLTVL.

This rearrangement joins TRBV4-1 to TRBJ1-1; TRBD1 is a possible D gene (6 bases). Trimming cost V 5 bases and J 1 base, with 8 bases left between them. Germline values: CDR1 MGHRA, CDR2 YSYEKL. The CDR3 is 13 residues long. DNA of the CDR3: TGCGCCAGCAGCTACAGGGAGAACACTGAAGCTTTCTTT. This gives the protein CASSYRENTEAFF.

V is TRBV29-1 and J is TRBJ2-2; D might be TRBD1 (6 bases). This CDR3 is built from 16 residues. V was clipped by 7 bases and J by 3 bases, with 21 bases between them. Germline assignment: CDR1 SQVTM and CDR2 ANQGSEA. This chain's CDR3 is CSARQASDLYTGELFF. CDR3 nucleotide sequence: TGCAGCGCCCGACAGGCGTCCGACTTATACACCGGGGAGCTGTTTTTT.

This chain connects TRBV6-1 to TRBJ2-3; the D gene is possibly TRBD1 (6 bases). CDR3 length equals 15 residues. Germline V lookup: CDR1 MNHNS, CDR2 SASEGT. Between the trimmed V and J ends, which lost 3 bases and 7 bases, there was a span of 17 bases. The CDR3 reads CASSDGQPLTYTQYF. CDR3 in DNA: TGTGCCAGCAGTGACGGACAGCCCTTAACGTATACGCAGTATTTT.

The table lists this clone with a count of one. The CDR3: CASSSRTYGYTF. CDR3 bases: TGTGCCAGTAGTTCGAGGACCTATGGCTACACCTTC. The J gene is TRBJ1-2, the V gene TRBV19; no firm D call. Germline CDR1 reads LNHDA; CDR2 reads SQIVND (reference sequence). The CDR3 consists of 12 residues. The germline V and J ends were trimmed by 5 bases and 4 bases, with 8 bases remaining between them.

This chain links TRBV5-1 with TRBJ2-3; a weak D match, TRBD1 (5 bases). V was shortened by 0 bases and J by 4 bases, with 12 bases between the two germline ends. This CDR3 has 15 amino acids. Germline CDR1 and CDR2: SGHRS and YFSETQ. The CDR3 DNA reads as TGCGCCAGCAGCTTGGGGGGCCAGGGCGCAGATACGCAGTATTTT. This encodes CASSLGGQGADTQYF. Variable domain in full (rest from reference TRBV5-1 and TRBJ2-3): KAGVTQTPRYLIKTRGQQVTLSCSPISGHRSVSWYQQTPGQGLQFLFEYFSETQRNKGNFPGRFSGRQFSNSRSEMNVSTLELGDSALYLCASSLGGQGADTQYFGPGTRLTVL.

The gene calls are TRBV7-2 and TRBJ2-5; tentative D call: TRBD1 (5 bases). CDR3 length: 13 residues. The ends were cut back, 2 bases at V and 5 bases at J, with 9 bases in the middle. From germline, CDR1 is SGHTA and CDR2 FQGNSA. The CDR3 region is CASSLSHRETQYF. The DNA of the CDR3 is TGTGCCAGCAGCTTATCACACAGGGAGACCCAGTACTTC.